The 17 T cell receptor beta chains below all came from one sample that was sequenced in a study of T cells in Graves' hyperthyroidism and ophthalmopathy. RNA transcripts served as the template for amplifying TCR beta CDR3 regions. The HTBI primer set served for first-round RT-PCR of the TCR CDR3. TCRdb processed the multiplex PCR reads anew with MiXCR; each CDR3 protein has one entry. In the table there are 90,000 to 120,000 distinct CDR3 sequences, about 15% of which are singletons. Sequencing input: blood. The receptors come from a woman between 50 and 59 years old with Graves' hyperthyroidism.

Ten or more counts support this clonotype. This chain connects TRBV3-1 to TRBJ1-1; TRBD1 is a possible D gene (6 bases). V was pared by 1 base and J by 5 bases, with 11 bases between. The CDR3 consists of 14 residues. Germline loops: CDR1 LGHDT, CDR2 YNNKEL (reference sequence). CDR3 coding DNA: TGTGCCAGCAGCCAAGGGGGGGGCGGGACTGAAGCTTTCTTT. Translating it yields CASSQGGGGTEAFF.

This clonotype was counted a few times. The rearrangement joins TRBV29-1 to TRBJ2-4; D is unresolved. Trimming removed 4 bases at V and 0 bases at J, with 4 bases between. Per germline, CDR1 SQVTM and CDR2 ANQGSEA. This CDR3 spans 12 amino acids. CDR3 sequence reads: CSVVLAKNIQYF. CDR3 nucleotides: TGCAGCGTTGTACTAGCCAAAAACATTCAGTACTTC.

This clonotype was observed at least ten times. The CDR3 spells CASLAGVASSYNEQFF. For the CDR3, the DNA is TGTGCCAGCCTAGCGGGAGTGGCTAGCTCCTACAATGAGCAGTTCTTC. V is TRBV6-1 and J is TRBJ2-1; 10 bases match TRBD2. After removal of 8 bases from V and 0 bases from J, the junction contained 7 bases not matched to a gene. CDR3 length: 16 amino acids. Germline-derived CDR1 and CDR2 are MNHNS and SASEGT.

At least ten counts were recorded for this clonotype. This chain's CDR3 is CASSPPRQRTEAFF. CDR3 sequence (DNA): TGTGCCAGCTCACCCCCGCGCCAAAGGACTGAAGCTTTCTTT. The chain employs TRBV18 and TRBJ1-1; D is unresolved. Germline loops: CDR1 KGHSH, CDR2 LQKENI. The CDR3 loop spans 14 amino acids. V was pared by 3 bases and J by 5 bases, with 13 bases between. Variable domain in full (rest from reference TRBV18 and TRBJ1-1): NAGVMQNPRHLVRRRGQEARLRCSPMKGHSHVYWYRQLPEEGLKFMVYLQKENIIDESGMPKERFSAEFPKEGPSILRIQQVVRGDSAAYFCASSPPRQRTEAFFGQGTRLTVV.

This clonotype was picked up many times. The rearrangement uses TRBV28 and TRBJ1-5; maybe TRBD1 (5 bases). Germline V gene lookup returns CDR1 MDHEN and CDR2 SYDVKM. This CDR3 has 14 residues. Trimming stripped 6 bases from V and 7 bases from J, with 16 bases between. The CDR3 DNA is TGTGCCAGCAGCCCCACCCGGGGGGACCAGCCCCAGCATTTT. Translated, it gives CASSPTRGDQPQHF. Using reference TRBV28 and TRBJ1-5 for the parts outside the CDR3, the full variable domain is DVKVTQSSRYLVKRTGEKVFLECVQDMDHENMFWYRQDPGLGLRLIYFSYDVKMKEKGDIPEGYSVSREKKERFSLILESASTNQTSMYLCASSPTRGDQPQHFGDGTRLSIL.

This clonotype was counted once. The rearrangement links TRBV19 to TRBJ2-7; D could derive from TRBD1 or TRBD2 (6 bases each). The CDR3 has 15 residues. CDR1 LNHDA and CDR2 SQIVND come from the germline V gene (reference sequence). V gave up 1 base and J gave up 0 bases, with 10 bases separating them. CDR3 protein: CASSIGRGSSYEQYF. CDR3 DNA: TGTGCCAGTAGTATAGGGAGGGGGAGCTCCTACGAGCAGTACTTC.

This clonotype has a count of ten or more. The chain is built from TRBV5-1 and TRBJ2-1, with D hard to call. CDR3 length: 11 amino acids. Germline V gives CDR1 SGHRS, CDR2 YFSETQ. Trimming took off 0 bases at V and 9 bases at J, with 4 bases between the two ends. In nucleotides, the CDR3 is TGCGCCAGCAGCTTGGGGGTTGAGCAGTTCTTC. Protein product: CASSLGVEQFF. Full variable domain (missing parts from reference TRBV5-1 and TRBJ2-1): KAGVTQTPRYLIKTRGQQVTLSCSPISGHRSVSWYQQTPGQGLQFLFEYFSETQRNKGNFPGRFSGRQFSNSRSEMNVSTLELGDSALYLCASSLGVEQFFGPGTRLTVL.

Ten or more counts support this clonotype. V is TRBV27 and J is TRBJ2-6; tentatively, D is TRBD2 (6 bases). The germline V and J ends were trimmed by 6 bases and 4 bases, with 19 bases remaining between them. The CDR3 is 17 residues long. Per germline, CDR1 MNHEY and CDR2 SMNVEV (reference sequence). CDR3 residues: CASSSPGLRGGANVLTF. The DNA for the CDR3 is TGTGCCAGCAGCAGTCCGGGACTCCGGGGAGGGGCCAACGTCCTGACTTTC.

This clonotype came up many times. The chain employs TRBV19 and TRBJ2-5, with 10 positions matching TRBD2. The trim removed 6 bases at V and 4 bases at J, leaving 11 bases unmatched. The CDR3 length is 16 residues. Germline-derived CDR1 and CDR2 are LNHDA and SQIVND (reference sequence). This CDR3 reads CASSHVAGGGTETQYF. In nucleotides, the CDR3 is TGTGCCAGTAGCCACGTAGCGGGAGGAGGGACAGAGACCCAGTACTTC.

CDR3 in DNA: TGTGCCAGCAGTGAAGATAGGCAGATAGAGACCCAGTACTTC. Translated, it gives CASSEDRQIETQYF. The V call is TRBV6-1, the J call TRBJ2-5; no clear D. CDR3 length: 14 amino acids. Germline CDR1 and CDR2: MNHNS and SASEGT. V was trimmed by 1 base and J by 4 bases, leaving 10 bases between them.

This clonotype was seen ten or more times. The chain links TRBV29-1 to TRBJ2-7; 9 bases are shared with TRBD1. V was clipped by 7 bases and J by 1 base; unmatched bases: 5. CDR3 length equals 13 residues. Germline CDR1 is SQVTM and CDR2 is ANQGSEA. The CDR3 DNA reads as TGCAGCGCCGAGGGACAGGGTTCCTACGAGCAGTACTTC. Its protein product is CSAEGQGSYEQYF.

Ten or more counts support this clonotype. The chain recombines TRBV28 with TRBJ2-5; D call uncertain. This CDR3 is built from 13 residues. V was shortened by 5 bases and J by 4 bases, with 11 bases between the two germline ends. Per germline, CDR1 MDHEN and CDR2 SYDVKM. CDR3 coding DNA: TGTGCCAGCAGTCTAACGCTGGGAGAGACCCAGTACTTC. This gives the protein CASSLTLGETQYF.

This chain's CDR3 is CASRMYQETQYF. CDR3 nucleotides: TGTGCCAGCAGGATGTACCAAGAGACCCAGTACTTC. V and J are TRBV25-1 and TRBJ2-5; D remains ambiguous. Trimming took off 6 bases at V and 0 bases at J, with 5 bases between the two ends. From germline, CDR1 is MGHDK and CDR2 SYGVNS. CDR3 length: 12 amino acids.

This clonotype was observed at least ten times. DNA for the CDR3: TGTGCCAGCAGTTTCCCCTCCGGGTTCTACGAGCAGTACTTC. As protein: CASSFPSGFYEQYF. V usage is TRBV28 and J usage is TRBJ2-7; D ambiguous. Germline V gene data show CDR1 as MDHEN and CDR2 as SYDVKM. Trimming took 3 bases from V and 3 from J, leaving 12 bases between them. This CDR3 comprises 14 residues.

Only a few counts were recorded for this clonotype. The chain recombines TRBV30 with TRBJ2-1; TRBD2 agrees at 11 bases. The V gene end was trimmed by 1 base and the J gene end by 5 bases; junction bases not matched to a gene: 1. Germline CDR1 and CDR2: GTSNPN and SVGIG (reference sequence). This CDR3 contains 14 residues. CDR3 bases: TGTGCCTGGAGTGCGGGACTAGCGGACAATGAGCAGTTCTTC. It yields the protein CAWSAGLADNEQFF.

Many counts were recorded for this clonotype. V is TRBV5-6 and J is TRBJ1-6; weak D call: TRBD1 (6 bases). Germline CDR1 reads SGHDT; CDR2 reads YYEEEE. The CDR3 loop spans 15 amino acids. Deletions cut 3 bases from V and 6 bases from J, with 13 bases between. The DNA of the CDR3 is TGTGCCAGCAGCTACGTGACAGGCGGTAATTCACCCCTCCACTTT. Translation: CASSYVTGGNSPLHF.

CDR3 DNA sequence: TGCGCCAGCGGCCTACAAAGAACAGATACGCAGTATTTT. Amino acids: CASGLQRTDTQYF. The genes are TRBV5-1 and TRBJ2-3, with D unresolved. CDR1 and CDR2 (germline): SGHRS, YFSETQ. This CDR3 spans 13 amino acids. The V and J ends lost 7 bases and 3 bases respectively, with 12 bases between them. Drawing the rest from reference TRBV5-1 and TRBJ2-3, the complete variable domain is KAGVTQTPRYLIKTRGQQVTLSCSPISGHRSVSWYQQTPGQGLQFLFEYFSETQRNKGNFPGRFSGRQFSNSRSEMNVSTLELGDSALYLCASGLQRTDTQYFGPGTRLTVL.